This record concerns one T cell receptor (beta chain) sequence. The antigen is not known. This record belongs to a study of shared clonotypes between healthy human individuals. Study results and limitations: Owing to a small donor count, the genetic and exposure-history diversity represented was limited.

Libraries were prepared by immunoSEQ multiplex PCR; TCRdb keeps only in-frame clonotypes and omits some of them. Of around 2.5 million clones listed, over 85% were seen once; the top ten hold approximately 0.35%. Trimming pared 7 bases from V and 9 bases from J, leaving 20 bases between. Germline values: CDR1 MGHDK, CDR2 SYGVNS. The CDR3 has 14 residues. The TCR sequence derives from a man aged 18 to 30 in good health. Some clones in this sample may be carry-over from other donors' samples. V and J are TRBV25-1 and TRBJ2-3; TRBD2 is a possible D gene (6 bases). The sequenced material came from naive CD4+ T cells from PBMCs. The subset here: CD45RA+ positively selected. The CDR3 sequence: CASKPPSVGGTQYF. The CDR3 DNA follows: TGTGCCAGCAAGCCACCATCGGTCGGAGGGACGCAGTATTTT.